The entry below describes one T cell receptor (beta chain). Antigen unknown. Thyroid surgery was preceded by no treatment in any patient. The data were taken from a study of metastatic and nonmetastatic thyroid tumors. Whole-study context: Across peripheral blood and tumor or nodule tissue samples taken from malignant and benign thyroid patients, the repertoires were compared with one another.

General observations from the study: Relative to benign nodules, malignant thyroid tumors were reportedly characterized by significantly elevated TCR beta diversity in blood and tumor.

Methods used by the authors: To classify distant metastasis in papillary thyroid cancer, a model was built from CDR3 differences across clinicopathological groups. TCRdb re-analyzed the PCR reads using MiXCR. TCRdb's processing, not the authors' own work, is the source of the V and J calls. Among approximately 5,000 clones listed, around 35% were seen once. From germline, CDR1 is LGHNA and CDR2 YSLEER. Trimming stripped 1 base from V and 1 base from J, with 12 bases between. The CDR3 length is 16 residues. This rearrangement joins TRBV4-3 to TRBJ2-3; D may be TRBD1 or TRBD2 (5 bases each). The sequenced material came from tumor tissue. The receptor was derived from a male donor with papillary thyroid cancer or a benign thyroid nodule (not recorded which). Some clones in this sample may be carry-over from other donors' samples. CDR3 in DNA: TGCGCCAGCAGCCAAGGGGACGGATGGGGCACAGATACGCAGTATTTT. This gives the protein CASSQGDGWGTDTQYF.